This TCR beta chain was sequenced for a study of blood T cells in healthy people across ages. The ends lost 0 bases at V and 13 bases at J; junction bases unmatched: 11. The CDR3 totals 15 residues. Looked up from germline, CDR1 is SGHKS and CDR2 is YYEKEE (reference sequence). Concerning this clonotype itself: What it recognizes is unknown.

Points from the study as a whole: Comparison with aged donors showed that long-lived donors had more naive CD4+ cells and higher diversity.

With a J-beta primer mix and a sample-barcoded 5' primer, a second PCR ran about 6 to 11 cycles. From the 5' RACE reads, TCRdb called clonotypes with MiXCR, one entry per CDR3 protein. This repertoire shows around 1,500,000 distinct CDR3 sequences, 25% to 30% found once; its top ten account for 7.7%. The clonotype comes from a woman in her thirties in good health. The sequenced material came from blood. This chain uses TRBV5-5 with TRBJ2-4; 9 nucleotides agree with TRBD2. The chain's CDR3 is CASSLGLAGLNEQYF. CDR3 nucleotides: TGTGCCAGCAGCTTGGGGCTAGCGGGACTCAATGAGCAGTACTTC.